One T cell receptor (beta chain) is described in this entry. V lost 10 bases and J lost 8; bases outside the gene matches: 7. Per germline, CDR1 ENHRY and CDR2 SYGVKD. The CDR3 spans 14 residues. Amplification yielded TCR beta CDR3 regions, with RNA transcripts as the source. The TCR CDR3 was amplified in a first-round RT-PCR using the HTBI primer set. Each CDR3 protein gets one entry after TCRdb re-called the multiplex PCR reads with MiXCR. Among around 56,000 distinct CDR3 sequences listed, about 49% were seen once. The data originate from a study of T cells in Graves' hyperthyroidism and ophthalmopathy. Turning to the study itself: Peripheral blood was secured at the point of initial diagnosis, before any treatment.

What was sequenced was blood. The J gene is TRBJ2-1, the V gene TRBV10-3; 14 positions match TRBD2. The receptor was isolated from a woman aged 25 to 39 with Graves' ophthalmopathy. The CDR3 sequence is CASRLAGGRDEQFF. The CDR3 bases are TGTGCCAGCCGACTAGCGGGAGGGCGCGATGAGCAGTTCTTC.